The sequence of this T cell receptor (beta chain) was determined in a study of cytomegalovirus exposure and HLA in healthy donors. About the study: Researchers found that roughly 81% of some 400 genotyped donors fell within the Caucasian-associated ancestry cluster. Overall study findings and caveats: Trimming of TCR beta V- and J-genes showed a link, identified in a later analysis, to a missense DCLRE1C variant.

Trimming removed 5 bases from V and 3 bases from J; junction bases left unmatched: 5. Looked up from germline, CDR1 is MDHEN and CDR2 is SYDVKM. This CDR3 region has 14 residues. Vbeta (60) and Jbeta (13) primers were used in the PCR. Produced via immunoSEQ multiplex PCR; TCRdb's table is partial and in-frame only. The sample records around 130,000 clones, over 70% being singletons. Note on this clone: What it binds is unknown.

This rearrangement joins TRBV28 to TRBJ2-3; 7 bases align to TRBD2. The specimen was PBMCs. The source is a woman in her thirties or forties in good health and CMV-seronegative. The CDR3 bases are TGTGCCAGCAGTACCCCGCGGGAGACAGATACGCAGTATTTT. This gives the protein CASSTPRETDTQYF.